The 17 T cell receptor beta chains below all came from one sample that was sequenced in a study of T cell responses to AZD1222 COVID-19 vaccine. The protocol was immunoSEQ multiplex PCR, while the TCRdb copy is restricted to in-frame clones and leaves out a portion. The sample lists 150,000 to 200,000 clones; almost 95% were seen once. Sequences were derived from peripheral blood, sampled on day 0 of AZD1222 vaccination. The receptors originated from an adult in good health.

The chain carries TRBV15 and TRBJ1-4; D is unresolved. CDR3 length equals 15 residues. Germline CDR1 LNHNV, CDR2 YYDKDF (reference sequence). V dropped 5 bases and J dropped 4 bases, with 14 bases sitting between them. CDR3: CATSSGWANNEKLFF. CDR3 nucleotide sequence: TGTGCCACCAGCTCCGGGTGGGCCAATAATGAAAAACTGTTTTTT.

The genes are TRBV9 and TRBJ2-5, with 13 bases aligning to TRBD2. The CDR3 runs to 16 residues. Germline-derived CDR1 and CDR2 are SGDLS and YYNGEE. Losses at the gene ends were 4 bases for V and 2 bases for J; bases not matched to a gene: 5. The CDR3 spells CASSLGTSGIQETQYF. The CDR3 DNA reads TGTGCCAGCAGCCTAGGGACTAGCGGGATTCAAGAGACCCAGTACTTC.

The chain uses TRBV6-5 and TRBJ1-1; D possibly corresponds to TRBD1 (6 bases). The CDR3 sequence is 13 residues long. The V end lost 6 bases, the J end lost 7 bases, and 15 bases lay between the germline ends. Germline CDR1 and CDR2: MNHEY and SVGAGI. CDR3 amino acids: CASSNRVGGEAFF. The CDR3 DNA reads as TGTGCCAGCAGCAACAGGGTAGGTGGTGAAGCTTTCTTT.

This chain joins TRBV7-9 and TRBJ2-7; D gene uncertain. The CDR3 totals 13 residues. The germline V and J ends were trimmed by 1 base and 4 bases, with 8 bases remaining between them. The germline CDR1 and CDR2 sequences are SEHNR and FQNEAQ (reference sequence). The CDR3 reads CASSLGATYEQYF. As DNA, the CDR3 is TGTGCCAGCAGCTTAGGGGCTACTTACGAGCAGTACTTC.

This clone was observed once. The chain is built from TRBV9 and TRBJ1-1, with D unclear. Trimming stripped 4 bases from V and 4 bases from J, with 11 bases between. CDR1 and CDR2 from the germline V gene are SGDLS and YYNGEE. The CDR3 is 13 residues long. CDR3 coding DNA: TGTGCCAGCAGCAAAGTGGGTTCCACTGAAGCTTTCTTT. Amino acid sequence: CASSKVGSTEAFF. The full variable domain, with the rest looked up from reference TRBV9 and TRBJ1-1, is DSGVTQTPKHLITATGQRVTLRCSPRSGDLSVYWYQQSLDQGLQFLIQYYNGEERAKGNILERFSAQQFPDLHSELNLSSLELGDSALYFCASSKVGSTEAFFGQGTRLTVV.

J is TRBJ2-7 and V is TRBV24-1; the D gene is possibly TRBD2 (6 bases). This CDR3 comprises 14 residues. CDR1 and CDR2 from the germline V gene are KGHDR and SFDVKD. V was shortened by 2 bases and J by 6 bases, with 13 bases between the two germline ends. As DNA, the CDR3 is TGTGCCACCAGTGATTCTGGAGGGGCTCGCGAGCAGTACTTC. This sequence encodes CATSDSGGAREQYF.

This rearrangement joins TRBV2 to TRBJ1-5, with 8 bases fitting TRBD1. Germline-derived CDR1 and CDR2 are SNHLY and FYNNEI. V lost 6 bases to trimming and J lost 5 bases; unmatched junction nucleotides: 6. The CDR3 has 14 amino acids. CDR3 region: CASSGKTGDQPQHF. CDR3 DNA sequence: TGTGCCAGCAGCGGCAAGACAGGGGATCAGCCCCAGCATTTT.

The rearrangement links TRBV28 to TRBJ2-2; D perhaps matches TRBD1 (6 bases). The germline V gene encodes CDR1 MDHEN and CDR2 SYDVKM. This CDR3 spans 15 amino acids. The V end lost 6 bases, the J end lost 0 bases, and 11 bases lay between the germline ends. The CDR3 loop reads CASRTGLANTGELFF. CDR3 nucleotide sequence: TGTGCCAGCAGAACAGGGTTAGCGAACACCGGGGAGCTGTTTTTT. The variable domain in full, with the rest retrieved from reference TRBV28 and TRBJ2-2, is DVKVTQSSRYLVKRTGEKVFLECVQDMDHENMFWYRQDPGLGLRLIYFSYDVKMKEKGDIPEGYSVSREKKERFSLILESASTNQTSMYLCASRTGLANTGELFFGEGSRLTVL.

The gene calls are TRBV7-9 and TRBJ1-5; a possible D gene is TRBD1 (5 bases). V lost 4 bases and J lost 1, with 11 bases in between. The CDR3 covers 15 residues. The V gene's germline CDR1 is SEHNR and CDR2 FQNEAQ (reference sequence). In nucleotides, the CDR3 is TGTGCCAGCAGCTCGGCCCGGGACAGCAATCAGCCCCAGCATTTT. Its protein is CASSSARDSNQPQHF.

The chain uses TRBV6-5 and TRBJ1-6; perhaps TRBD1 as D (5 bases). The ends were cut back, 11 bases at V and 7 bases at J, with 15 bases in the middle. The germline V gene has CDR1 MNHEY and CDR2 SVGAGI. CDR3 size: 13 residues. Written as DNA, the CDR3 is TGTGCCTGCGCGGGGCGGGTAAATTCACCCCTCCACTTT. The encoded protein is CACAGRVNSPLHF.

This chain connects TRBV7-2 to TRBJ1-4; D unresolved. V was pared by 4 bases and J by 4 bases, with 13 bases between. Germline CDR1 is SGHTA and CDR2 is FQGNSA. The CDR3 spans 15 residues. The CDR3 bases are TGTGCCAGCAGCTCGTACAGCACTCATAATGAAAAACTGTTTTTT. Translated, it gives CASSSYSTHNEKLFF.

This clone was counted a single time. The chain links TRBV4-1 to TRBJ1-5, with a weak D call TRBD1 (5 bases). V was cut by 5 bases and J by 5 bases, with 10 bases left in between. The V gene's germline CDR1 is MGHRA and CDR2 YSYEKL. The CDR3 is made up of 13 amino acids. Here the CDR3 DNA reads TGCGCCAGCAGCGGGACGCCTGATCAGCCCCAGCATTTT. This sequence encodes CASSGTPDQPQHF.

This clone was found a few times. V gene TRBV4-1 combines with J gene TRBJ2-7; D tentatively fits TRBD1 or TRBD2 (5 bases each). Germline V gene lookup returns CDR1 MGHRA and CDR2 YSYEKL. The CDR3 runs 15 residues. Trimming shortened V by 0 bases and J by 3 bases, and 12 bases separated the two germline ends. In nucleotides, the CDR3 is TGCGCCAGCAGCCAAGAAAAAGGGACCGTCTACGAGCAGTACTTC. Translated: CASSQEKGTVYEQYF.

The J gene is TRBJ2-1, the V gene TRBV19; 8 nucleotides agree with TRBD2. The CDR3 totals 17 residues. After removal of 3 bases from V and 0 bases from J, the junction contained 7 bases not matched to a gene. Germline CDR1 is LNHDA and CDR2 is SQIVND (reference sequence). The CDR3 DNA sequence: TGTGCCAGTAGTATTGGGGGACTAGGGAGCTCCTACAATGAGCAGTTCTTC. This encodes CASSIGGLGSSYNEQFF.

The chain uses TRBV27 and TRBJ1-1, with D tentatively TRBD1 (5 bases). V was shortened by 3 bases and J by 4 bases, with 15 bases between the two germline ends. The CDR3 consists of 15 residues. Germline values: CDR1 MNHEY, CDR2 SMNVEV (reference sequence). The DNA of the CDR3 is TGTGCCAGCAGTTTGGGGCAACTCGGGGTCACTGAAGCTTTCTTT. It codes for CASSLGQLGVTEAFF.

J is TRBJ1-4 and V is TRBV28, with D tentatively TRBD1 (5 bases). The CDR3 has 16 amino acids. Trimming left V 6 bases short and J 3 bases short, with 17 bases between. Per the germline V gene, CDR1 is MDHEN and CDR2 is SYDVKM. CDR3: CASSGSTVLSNEKLFF. The CDR3 DNA sequence: TGTGCCAGCAGCGGCTCGACAGTCTTATCTAATGAAAAACTGTTTTTT.

The V gene is TRBV7-9, the J gene TRBJ2-5, with 9 bases fitting TRBD1. The germline CDR1 and CDR2 sequences are SEHNR and FQNEAQ (reference sequence). Germline trimming cut 5 bases from V and 5 bases from J; bases unmatched to any gene: 6. CDR3 length: 14 amino acids. CDR3 bases: TGTGCCAGCAGCGAGGACAGGGGTGATGAGACCCAGTACTTC. Translated: CASSEDRGDETQYF.